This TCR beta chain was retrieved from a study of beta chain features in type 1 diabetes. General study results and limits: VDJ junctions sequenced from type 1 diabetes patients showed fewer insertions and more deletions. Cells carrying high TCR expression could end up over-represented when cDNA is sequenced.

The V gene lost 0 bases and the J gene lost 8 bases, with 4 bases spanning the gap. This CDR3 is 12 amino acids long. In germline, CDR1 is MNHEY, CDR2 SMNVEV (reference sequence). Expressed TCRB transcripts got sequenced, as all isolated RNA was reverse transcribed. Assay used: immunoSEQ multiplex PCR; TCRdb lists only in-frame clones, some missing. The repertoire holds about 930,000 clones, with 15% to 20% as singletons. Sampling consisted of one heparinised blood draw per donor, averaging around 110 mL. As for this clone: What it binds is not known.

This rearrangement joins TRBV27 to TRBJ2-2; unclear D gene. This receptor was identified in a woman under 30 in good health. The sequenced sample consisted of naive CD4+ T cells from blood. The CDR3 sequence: CASSLSRGELFF. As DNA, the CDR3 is TGTGCCAGCAGTTTATCGCGAGGGGAGCTGTTTTTT.